Below, 13 T cell receptor beta chains from the same sample are listed, as sequenced in a study of CD8 T cells in ankylosing spondylitis (TCRdb year 2017). Broad study findings and their caveats: Blood from ankylosing spondylitis patients appeared to be characterized by a TCR beta motif made up of seven or eight highly homologous amino acid variants.

Receptor libraries were prepared by 5' RACE. The data were produced on an Illumina HiSeq 2500. TCRdb's own reprocessing of the public reads used fastp at Q25 and MiXCR and kept productive beta chains. Every CDR3 protein is listed once, alongside the most common genes and DNA of its rows. The sample profile shows more than 100,000 distinct CDR3 sequences; 17% of them were found once. Together, the top ten hold 33% of the sample. Antigens of these TCRs are unknown. Sequences were obtained from blood, either unsorted or a sorted T cell fraction (not recorded which). Receptor source: a male donor with ankylosing spondylitis.

J is TRBJ2-2 and V is TRBV28; D might be TRBD1 (5 bases). The V end was cut by 5 bases, the J end by 0 bases, with 19 bases between. CDR1 is MDHEN, CDR2 SYDVKM, per germline. This CDR3 is 18 amino acids long. CDR3 amino acids: CASSASPIRQPNTGELFF. CDR3 nucleotide sequence: TGTGCCAGCAGTGCCTCCCCCATAAGACAGCCGAACACCGGGGAGCTGTTTTTT.

In its sample, this clonotype was seen many times. The chain is built from TRBV6-2 or TRBV6-3 and TRBJ2-3; tentatively, D is TRBD2 (5 bases). Germline V lookup: CDR1 MNHEY, CDR2 SVGEGT. The CDR3 is 13 residues long. V gave up 0 bases and J gave up 9 bases, with 10 bases separating them. This CDR3 is CASSYSGGGTQYF. CDR3 coding DNA: TGTGCCAGCAGTTACTCGGGCGGAGGCACGCAGTATTTT.

The rearrangement links TRBV27 to TRBJ2-1; D remains unclear. V lost 5 bases, J lost 7 bases, and 15 bases lay in between. CDR1 is MNHEY, CDR2 SMNVEV, per germline (reference sequence). The CDR3 is 14 amino acids. This CDR3 reads CASSPLGVKNEQFF. The CDR3 DNA follows: TGTGCCAGCAGTCCGCTAGGTGTCAAGAATGAGCAGTTCTTC.

The chain employs TRBV6-2 or TRBV6-3 and TRBJ1-1; D is perhaps TRBD1 (6 bases). V was trimmed by 2 bases and J by 5 bases, leaving 12 bases between them. From germline, CDR1 is MNHEY and CDR2 SVGEGT. CDR3 length: 14 amino acids. CDR3 nucleotides: TGTGCCAGCAGTTACAGGAAGGGGGGTACTGAAGCTTTCTTT. It specifies CASSYRKGGTEAFF.

The chain links TRBV11-2 to TRBJ1-1, with 9 bases identical to TRBD1. V shed 4 bases and J 1 base; nucleotides not matched to a gene: 4. The V gene's germline CDR1 is SGHAT and CDR2 FQNNGV. The CDR3 loop spans 15 amino acids. The CDR3 protein is CASSSTGGRNTEAFF. CDR3 coding DNA: TGTGCCAGCAGCTCGACAGGGGGGAGGAACACTGAAGCTTTCTTT. Using reference TRBV11-2 and TRBJ1-1 for the parts outside the CDR3, the full variable domain is EAGVAQSPRYKIIEKRQSVAFWCNPISGHATLYWYQQILGQGPKLLIQFQNNGVVDDSQLPKDRFSAERLKGVDSTLKIQPAKLEDSAVYLCASSSTGGRNTEAFFGQGTRLTVV.

This clonotype has a handful of counts. V is TRBV12-3 or TRBV12-4 and J is TRBJ2-1, with 8 bases identical to TRBD2. The CDR3 is 15 amino acids. J lost 1 base, V lost 3 bases, and 2 bases had no gene match. CDR3 sequence reads: CASSFASGSYNEQFF. The CDR3 DNA sequence: TGTGCCAGCAGTTTCGCTAGCGGGTCCTACAATGAGCAGTTCTTC.

The rearrangement links TRBV7-2 to TRBJ2-3; D remains unclear. The V end was cut by 5 bases, the J end by 7 bases, with 10 bases between. The germline CDR1 and CDR2 sequences are SGHTA and FQGNSA. This CDR3 comprises 12 residues. CDR3 in DNA: TGTGCCAGCAGCCAAAGACGGAATACGCAGTATTTT. Its translation: CASSQRRNTQYF.

This clonotype has just a few counts. CDR3 coding DNA: TGTGCCAGCAGCCTGGACGGTTCAGCGGAAACACTATACGAGCAGTACTTC. The encoded protein is CASSLDGSAETLYEQYF. This chain uses TRBV2 with TRBJ2-7; D perhaps matches TRBD2 (5 bases). The CDR3 spans 17 residues. V shed 6 bases and J shed 4 bases, with 25 bases lying between them. CDR1 SNHLY and CDR2 FYNNEI come from the germline V gene.

This clonotype was detected a few times. The V call is TRBV2, the J call TRBJ1-2; no reliable D call. Germline-derived CDR1 and CDR2 are SNHLY and FYNNEI. There are 11 residues in the CDR3. V dropped 9 bases and J dropped 8 bases, with 13 bases sitting between them. The CDR3: CARRGGVGYTF. In DNA, the CDR3 is TGTGCCAGACGGGGTGGGGTCGGCTACACCTTC.

This clonotype was seen only a few times. This chain connects TRBV2 to TRBJ1-1, with TRBD1 matching over 9 bases. The CDR3 has 13 residues. In germline, CDR1 is SNHLY, CDR2 FYNNEI. After removal of 10 bases from V and 5 bases from J, the junction contained 8 bases not matched to a gene. CDR3 residues: CANEVTGGTEAFF. The CDR3 DNA reads as TGTGCCAACGAAGTGACAGGGGGGACTGAAGCTTTCTTT.

The table lists this clonotype with many counts. This chain connects TRBV29-1 to TRBJ2-1, with 10 bases matching TRBD1. V gave up 1 base and J gave up 2 bases; unmatched junction bases: 2. The CDR3 sequence is 15 residues long. Germline V gives CDR1 SQVTM, CDR2 ANQGSEA. CDR3 in DNA: TGCAGCGTTGAAGGGGGACAGGGGCCCTACAATGAGCAGTTCTTC. Protein sequence: CSVEGGQGPYNEQFF.

This clonotype was seen only a few times. V usage is TRBV7-3 and J usage is TRBJ2-1; 11 positions agree with TRBD1. This CDR3 has 14 amino acids. Germline V lookup: CDR1 SGHTA, CDR2 FQGTGA. V lost 2 bases, J lost 7 bases, and 1 base stayed unmatched. DNA of the CDR3: TGTGCCAGCAGCTTATGGGACAGGGGGAATGAGCAGTTCTTC. Amino acid sequence: CASSLWDRGNEQFF. The full variable domain, completed using reference TRBV7-3 and TRBJ2-1, is GAGVSQTPSNKVTEKGKYVELRCDPISGHTALYWYRQSLGQGPEFLIYFQGTGAADDSGLPNDRFFAVRPEGSVSTLKIQRTERGDSAVYLCASSLWDRGNEQFFGPGTRLTVL.

This clonotype was observed a few times. V and J are TRBV7-9 and TRBJ1-2; D not resolved. CDR1 SEHNR and CDR2 FQNEAQ come from the germline V gene (reference sequence). The V gene lost 6 bases and the J gene lost 2 bases, with 13 bases spanning the gap. This CDR3 spans 14 amino acids. CDR3 sequence: CASSSTPTNYGYTF. The CDR3 DNA follows: TGTGCCAGCAGTAGTACCCCCACAAACTATGGCTACACCTTC.